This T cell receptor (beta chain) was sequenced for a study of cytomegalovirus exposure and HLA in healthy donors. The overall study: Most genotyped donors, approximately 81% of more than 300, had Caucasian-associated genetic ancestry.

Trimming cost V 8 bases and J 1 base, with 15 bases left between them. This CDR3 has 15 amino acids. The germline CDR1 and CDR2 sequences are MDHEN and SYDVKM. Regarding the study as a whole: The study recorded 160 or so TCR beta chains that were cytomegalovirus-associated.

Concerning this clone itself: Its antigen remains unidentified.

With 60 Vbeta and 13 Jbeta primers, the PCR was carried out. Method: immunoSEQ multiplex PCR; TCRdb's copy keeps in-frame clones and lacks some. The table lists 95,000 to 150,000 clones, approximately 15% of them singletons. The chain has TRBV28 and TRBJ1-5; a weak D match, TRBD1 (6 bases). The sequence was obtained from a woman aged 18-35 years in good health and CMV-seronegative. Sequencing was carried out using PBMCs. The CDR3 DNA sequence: TGTGCCAGCGTTCCATCGCAGGGGAGCAATCAGCCCCAGCATTTT. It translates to CASVPSQGSNQPQHF.